This T cell receptor (beta chain) came from a study of cytomegalovirus exposure and HLA in healthy donors. PCR amplification relied on 60 Vbeta primers (plus 13 Jbeta primers). Some clones are missing from TCRdb's copy, which holds only in-frame ones; the method was immunoSEQ multiplex PCR. The sample yields 100,000 to 120,000 clones, 70% to 90% seen once. Study-wide points: Sequencing depth roughly uniform across donors was assumed in presence/absence analyses. In a later analysis, V- and J-gene trimming of beta chains associated with a DCLRE1C missense variant, replicated independently. In vitro experiments confirmed that a few CMV-associated chains were specific for CMV antigens.

Note on this clone: Its antigen remains unknown.

This sequence originates from a man aged 35 to 55 in good health and CMV-seronegative. Sequenced material: PBMCs.

Written as DNA, the CDR3 is TGTGCCAGCAGCTTCCCGACTAGCGGGGGGGCCATTGAGCAGTTCTTC. Amino acid sequence: CASSFPTSGGAIEQFF. The V and J genes are TRBV7-2 and TRBJ2-1, with 14 positions matching TRBD2. The CDR3 covers 16 residues. Germline V gene data show CDR1 as SGHTA and CDR2 as FQGNSA. Losses at the gene ends were 3 bases for V and 9 bases for J; bases not matched to a gene: 7.